This T cell receptor beta chain was sequenced for a study of blood T cells in healthy people across ages. The authors ran a second PCR of about 6 to 11 cycles using a sample-barcoded 5' primer and a J-beta primer mix. TCRdb reprocessed the 5' RACE reads via MiXCR and lists one record per CDR3 protein. Found here are about 1 million distinct CDR3 sequences, around 45% of them singletons; the top ten hold 18%. Germline V gene lookup returns CDR1 MNHEY and CDR2 SVGAGI. The CDR3 is made up of 13 amino acids. J was trimmed by 6 bases and V by 5 bases; bases with no gene match: 3. J is TRBJ1-1 and V is TRBV6-5; 10 bases align to TRBD1. Material for sequencing was blood. The clonotype originates from a woman aged 55 to 70 in good health. Here the CDR3 DNA reads TGTGCCAGCAGTCAGGACAGGGGGTCTGAAGCTTTCTTT. This sequence encodes CASSQDRGSEAFF.